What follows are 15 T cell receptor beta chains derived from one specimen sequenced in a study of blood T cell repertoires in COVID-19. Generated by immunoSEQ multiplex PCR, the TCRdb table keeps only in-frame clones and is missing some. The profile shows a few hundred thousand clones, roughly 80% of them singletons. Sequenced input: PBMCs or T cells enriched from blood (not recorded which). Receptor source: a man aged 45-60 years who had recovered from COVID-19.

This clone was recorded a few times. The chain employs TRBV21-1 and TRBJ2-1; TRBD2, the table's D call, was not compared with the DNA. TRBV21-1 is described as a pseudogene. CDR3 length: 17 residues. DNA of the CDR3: TGTGCCAGCACCTCGGTGGAGGGGTACAGCTCCTACAATGAGCAGTTCTTC. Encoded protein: CASTSVEGYSSYNEQFF.

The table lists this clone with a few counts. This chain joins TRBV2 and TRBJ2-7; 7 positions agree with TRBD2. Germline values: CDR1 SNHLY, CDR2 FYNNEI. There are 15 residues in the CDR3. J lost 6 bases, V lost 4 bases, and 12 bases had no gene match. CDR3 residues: CASSAPGGSGGEQYF. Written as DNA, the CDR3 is TGTGCCAGCAGTGCCCCGGGGGGTTCTGGGGGCGAGCAGTACTTC.

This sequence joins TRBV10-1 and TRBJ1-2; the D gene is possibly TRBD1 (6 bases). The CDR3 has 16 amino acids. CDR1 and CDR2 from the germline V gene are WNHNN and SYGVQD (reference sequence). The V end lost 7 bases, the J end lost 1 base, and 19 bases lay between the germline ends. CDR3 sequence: CASKGGTRHLNYGYTF. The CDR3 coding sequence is TGCGCCAGCAAGGGGGGGACTAGACACCTTAACTATGGCTACACCTTC.

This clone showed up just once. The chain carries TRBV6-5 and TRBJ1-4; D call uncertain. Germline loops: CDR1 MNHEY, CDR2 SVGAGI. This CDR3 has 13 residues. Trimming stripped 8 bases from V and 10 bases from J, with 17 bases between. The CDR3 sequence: CASGEGSGGKLFF. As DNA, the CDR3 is TGTGCCAGCGGAGAGGGAAGTGGAGGAAAACTGTTTTTT.

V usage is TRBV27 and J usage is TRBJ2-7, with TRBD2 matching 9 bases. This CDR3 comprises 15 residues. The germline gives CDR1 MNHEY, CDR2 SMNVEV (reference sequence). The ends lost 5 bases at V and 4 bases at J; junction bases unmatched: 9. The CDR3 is CASSPLGGRVYEQYF. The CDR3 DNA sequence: TGTGCCAGCAGTCCCCTAGGCGGGAGGGTTTACGAGCAGTACTTC.

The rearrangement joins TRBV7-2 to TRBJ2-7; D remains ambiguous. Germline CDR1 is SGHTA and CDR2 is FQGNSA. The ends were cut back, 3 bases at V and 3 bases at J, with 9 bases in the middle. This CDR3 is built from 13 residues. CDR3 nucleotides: TGTGCCAGCAGCTTCCACGTCGGCTACGAGCAGTACTTC. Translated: CASSFHVGYEQYF.

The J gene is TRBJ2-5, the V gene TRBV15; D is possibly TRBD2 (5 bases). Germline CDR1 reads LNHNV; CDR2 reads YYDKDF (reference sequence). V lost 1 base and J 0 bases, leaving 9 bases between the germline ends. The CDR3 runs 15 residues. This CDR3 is CATSRGNGNQETQYF. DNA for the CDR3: TGTGCCACCAGCAGAGGAAACGGGAACCAAGAGACCCAGTACTTC.

The DNA for the CDR3 is TGTGCCAGCAGCTCAGACAGGGGCATAGCCGGGGAGCTGTTTTTT. This gives the protein CASSSDRGIAGELFF. The chain carries TRBV11-1 and TRBJ2-2, with 8 bases matching TRBD1. Germline V gene sequence: CDR1 SGHAT, CDR2 FQDESV (reference sequence). This CDR3 region has 15 residues. V lost 4 bases to trimming and J lost 6 bases; unmatched junction nucleotides: 7.

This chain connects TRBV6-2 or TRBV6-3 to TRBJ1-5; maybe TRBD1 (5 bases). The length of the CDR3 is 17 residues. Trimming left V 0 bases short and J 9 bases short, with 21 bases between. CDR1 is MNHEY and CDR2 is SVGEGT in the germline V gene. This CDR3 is CASSYSTAQELLRPQHF. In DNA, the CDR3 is TGTGCCAGCAGTTACTCGACAGCCCAGGAGCTTCTCCGGCCCCAGCATTTT.

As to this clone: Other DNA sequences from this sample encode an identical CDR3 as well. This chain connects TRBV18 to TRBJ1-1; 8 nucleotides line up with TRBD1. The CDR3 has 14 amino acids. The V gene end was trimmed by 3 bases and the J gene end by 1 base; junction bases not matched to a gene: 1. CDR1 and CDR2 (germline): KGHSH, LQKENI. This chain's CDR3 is CASSPGTGNTEAFF. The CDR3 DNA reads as TGTGCCAGCTCACCCGGGACAGGGAACACTGAAGCTTTCTTT.

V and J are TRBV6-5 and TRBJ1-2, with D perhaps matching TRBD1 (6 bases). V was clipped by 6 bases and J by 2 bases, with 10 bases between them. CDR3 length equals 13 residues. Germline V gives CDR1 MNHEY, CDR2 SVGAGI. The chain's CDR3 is CASRSGTNYGYTF. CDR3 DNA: TGTGCCAGCAGGTCCGGGACAAACTATGGCTACACCTTC.

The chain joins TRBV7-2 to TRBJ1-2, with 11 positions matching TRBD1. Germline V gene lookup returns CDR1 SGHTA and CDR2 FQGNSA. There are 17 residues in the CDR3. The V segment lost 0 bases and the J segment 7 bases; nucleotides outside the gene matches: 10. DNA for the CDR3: TGTGCCAGCAGCTTAGCCCGGGACAGGGGGAATGGGGCTGGCTACACCTTC. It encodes CASSLARDRGNGAGYTF.

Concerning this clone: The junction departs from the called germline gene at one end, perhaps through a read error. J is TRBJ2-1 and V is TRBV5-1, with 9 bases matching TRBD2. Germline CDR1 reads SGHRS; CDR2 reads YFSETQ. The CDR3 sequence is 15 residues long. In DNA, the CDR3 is TGCACCAGCAGCTCAAGCGGGGGGAGATACAATGAGCAGTTCTTC. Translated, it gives CTSSSSGGRYNEQFF.

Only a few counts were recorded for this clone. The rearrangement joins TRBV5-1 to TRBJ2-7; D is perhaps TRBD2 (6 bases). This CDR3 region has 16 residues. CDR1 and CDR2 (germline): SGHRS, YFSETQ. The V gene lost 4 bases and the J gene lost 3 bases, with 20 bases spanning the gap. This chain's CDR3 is CASSPNSWAGSYEQYF. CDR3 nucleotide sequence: TGCGCCAGCAGCCCCAACTCTTGGGCGGGGAGCTACGAGCAGTACTTC.

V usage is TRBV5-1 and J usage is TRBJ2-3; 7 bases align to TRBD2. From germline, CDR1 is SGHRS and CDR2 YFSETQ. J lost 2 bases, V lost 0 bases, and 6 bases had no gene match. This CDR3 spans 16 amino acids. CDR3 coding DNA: TGCGCCAGCAGCTTGGGGAAGCTAGCGGCCACAGATACGCAGTATTTT. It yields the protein CASSLGKLAATDTQYF.